This T cell receptor (beta chain) was recovered during a study of shared clonotypes between healthy human individuals. The study's findings and limits: Non-shared clonotypes showed lower generation probabilities than clonotypes common to all four donors.

Authors' methods: ImmunoSEQ sequences covered only the junction and lacked quality scores; filtering therefore differed. The protocol was immunoSEQ multiplex PCR, while the TCRdb copy is restricted to in-frame clones and leaves out a portion. Clone size and the V and J calls come from that table; the DNA yielded D and trimming. The profile shows approximately 2.1 million clones, more than 80% of them singletons. Concerning this clone: Its antigen is as yet unknown. Other DNA sequences in this specimen translate into the identical CDR3.

CDR3 length: 15 residues. CDR1 is MDHEN, CDR2 SYDVKM, per germline. Unmatched junction bases numbered 5, after V lost 5 bases and J lost 0 bases. V is TRBV28 and J is TRBJ2-3; 7 bases line up with TRBD2. Sample: naive CD4+ T cells from PBMCs. The subset was: CD45RA+ positively selected. The receptor was derived from a man aged 18 to 30 in good health. Some clones in this sample may be carry-over from other donors' samples. The CDR3 coding sequence is TGTGCCAGCAGTCCAGCTAGCGGAAGCACAGATACGCAGTATTTT. Translated, it gives CASSPASGSTDTQYF. Full variable domain (outside the CDR3, taken from reference TRBV28 and TRBJ2-3): DVKVTQSSRYLVKRTGEKVFLECVQDMDHENMFWYRQDPGLGLRLIYFSYDVKMKEKGDIPEGYSVSREKKERFSLILESASTNQTSMYLCASSPASGSTDTQYFGPGTRLTVL.